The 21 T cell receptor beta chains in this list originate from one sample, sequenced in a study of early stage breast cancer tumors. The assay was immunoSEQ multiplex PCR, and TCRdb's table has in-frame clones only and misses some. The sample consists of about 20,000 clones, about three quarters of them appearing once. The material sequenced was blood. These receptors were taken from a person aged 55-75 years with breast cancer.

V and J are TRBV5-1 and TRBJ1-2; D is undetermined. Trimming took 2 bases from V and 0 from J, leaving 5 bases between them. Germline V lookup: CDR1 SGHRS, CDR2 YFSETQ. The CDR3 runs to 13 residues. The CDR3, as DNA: TGCGCCAGCAGCTTAAAACCTAACTATGGCTACACCTTC. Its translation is CASSLKPNYGYTF.

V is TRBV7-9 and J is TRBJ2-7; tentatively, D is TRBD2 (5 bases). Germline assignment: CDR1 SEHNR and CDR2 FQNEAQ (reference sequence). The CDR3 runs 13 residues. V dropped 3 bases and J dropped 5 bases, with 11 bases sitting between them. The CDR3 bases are TGTGCCAGCAGCTTTATCGGGGTACACGAGCAGTACTTC. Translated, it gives CASSFIGVHEQYF.

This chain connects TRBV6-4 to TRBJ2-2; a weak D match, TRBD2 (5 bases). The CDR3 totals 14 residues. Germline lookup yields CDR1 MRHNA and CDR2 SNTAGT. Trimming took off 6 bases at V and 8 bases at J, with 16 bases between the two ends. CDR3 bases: TGTGCCAGCAGCGACCCCGGGGTCACGGGGGAGCTGTTTTTT. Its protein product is CASSDPGVTGELFF.

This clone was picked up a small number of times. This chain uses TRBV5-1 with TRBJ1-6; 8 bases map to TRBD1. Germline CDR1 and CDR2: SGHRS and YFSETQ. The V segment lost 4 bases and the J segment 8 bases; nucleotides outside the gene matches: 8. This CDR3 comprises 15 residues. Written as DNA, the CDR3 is TGCGCCAGCAGCCCAACGGACAGGGTCTATTCACCCCTCCACTTT. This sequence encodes CASSPTDRVYSPLHF.

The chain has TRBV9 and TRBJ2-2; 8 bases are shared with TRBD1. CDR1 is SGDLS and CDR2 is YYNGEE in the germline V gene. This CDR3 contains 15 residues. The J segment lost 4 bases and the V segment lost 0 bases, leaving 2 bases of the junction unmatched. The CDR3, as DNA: TGTGCCAGCAGCGTAGGACAGGGGCCCACCGGGGAGCTGTTTTTT. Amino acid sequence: CASSVGQGPTGELFF.

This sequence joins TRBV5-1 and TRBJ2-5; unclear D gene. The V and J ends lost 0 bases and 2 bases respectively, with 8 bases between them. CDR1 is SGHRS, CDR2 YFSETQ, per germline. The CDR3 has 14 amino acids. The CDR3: CASSLGPSQETQYF. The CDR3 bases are TGCGCCAGCAGCTTGGGCCCGTCTCAAGAGACCCAGTACTTC.

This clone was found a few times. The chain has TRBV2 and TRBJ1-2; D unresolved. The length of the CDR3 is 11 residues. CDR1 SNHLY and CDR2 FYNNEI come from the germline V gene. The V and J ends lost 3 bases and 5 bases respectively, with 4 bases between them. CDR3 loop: CASSDRYGYTF. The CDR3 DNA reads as TGTGCCAGCAGTGATCGGTATGGCTACACCTTC.

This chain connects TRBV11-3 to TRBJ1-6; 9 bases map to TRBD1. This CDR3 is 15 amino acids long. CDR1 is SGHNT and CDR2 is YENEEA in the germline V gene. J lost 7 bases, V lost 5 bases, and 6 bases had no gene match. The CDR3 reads CASSPGQGGNSPLHF. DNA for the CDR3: TGTGCCAGCAGCCCGGGACAGGGAGGGAATTCACCCCTCCACTTT.

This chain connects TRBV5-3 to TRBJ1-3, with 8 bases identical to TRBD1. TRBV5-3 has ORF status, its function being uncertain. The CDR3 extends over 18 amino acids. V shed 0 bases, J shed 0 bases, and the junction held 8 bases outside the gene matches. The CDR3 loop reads CARSLDGTGNLSGNTIYF. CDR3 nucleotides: TGTGCCAGAAGCTTGGACGGGACAGGCAATCTCTCTGGAAACACCATATATTTT.

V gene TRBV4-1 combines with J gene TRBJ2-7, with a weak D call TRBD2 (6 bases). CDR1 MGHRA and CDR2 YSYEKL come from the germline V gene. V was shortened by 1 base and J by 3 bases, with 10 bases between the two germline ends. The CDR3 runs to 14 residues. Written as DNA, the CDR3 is TGCGCCAGCAGCCAAGGCTTGGGGGGCTACGAGCAGTACTTC. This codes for CASSQGLGGYEQYF.

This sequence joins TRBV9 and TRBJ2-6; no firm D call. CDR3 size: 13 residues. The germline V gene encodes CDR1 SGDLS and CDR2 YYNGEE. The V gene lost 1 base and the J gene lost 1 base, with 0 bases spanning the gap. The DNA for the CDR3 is TGTGCCAGCAGCGTATCTGGGGCCAACGTCCTGACTTTC. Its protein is CASSVSGANVLTF.

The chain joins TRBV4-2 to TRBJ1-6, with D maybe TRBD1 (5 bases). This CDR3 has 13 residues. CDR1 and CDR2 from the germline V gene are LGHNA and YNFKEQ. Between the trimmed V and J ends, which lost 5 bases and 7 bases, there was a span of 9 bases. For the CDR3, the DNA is TGTGCCAGCAGCTGGGAGGGGAATTCACCCCTCCACTTT. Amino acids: CASSWEGNSPLHF.

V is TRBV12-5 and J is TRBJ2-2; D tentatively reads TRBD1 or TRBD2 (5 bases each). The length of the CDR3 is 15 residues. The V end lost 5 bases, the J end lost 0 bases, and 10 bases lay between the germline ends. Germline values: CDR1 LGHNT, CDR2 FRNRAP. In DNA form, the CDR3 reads TGTGCTAGTGGTGCCGGGACCACGAACACCGGGGAGCTGTTTTTT. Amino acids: CASGAGTTNTGELFF.

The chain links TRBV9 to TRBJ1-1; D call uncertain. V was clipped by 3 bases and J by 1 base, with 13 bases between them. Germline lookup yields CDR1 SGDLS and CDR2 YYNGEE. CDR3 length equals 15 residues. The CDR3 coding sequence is TGTGCCAGCAGCGCCGGAGGTCTCAAGAACACTGAAGCTTTCTTT. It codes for CASSAGGLKNTEAFF.

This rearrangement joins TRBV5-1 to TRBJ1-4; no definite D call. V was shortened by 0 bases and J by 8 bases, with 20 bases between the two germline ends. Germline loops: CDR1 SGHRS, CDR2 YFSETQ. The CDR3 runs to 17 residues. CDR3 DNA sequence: TGCGCCAGCAGCTTGGGGGCCCTACCGAATTGGGCGGAAAAACTGTTTTTT. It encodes CASSLGALPNWAEKLFF. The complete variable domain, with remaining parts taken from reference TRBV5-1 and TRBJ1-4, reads KAGVTQTPRYLIKTRGQQVTLSCSPISGHRSVSWYQQTPGQGLQFLFEYFSETQRNKGNFPGRFSGRQFSNSRSEMNVSTLELGDSALYLCASSLGALPNWAEKLFFGSGTQLSVL.

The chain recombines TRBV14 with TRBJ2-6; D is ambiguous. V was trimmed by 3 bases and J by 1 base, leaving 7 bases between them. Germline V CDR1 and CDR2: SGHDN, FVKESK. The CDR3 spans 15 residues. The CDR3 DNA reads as TGTGCCAGCAGCCAGCGTGAGTCTGGGGCCAACGTCCTGACTTTC. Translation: CASSQRESGANVLTF.

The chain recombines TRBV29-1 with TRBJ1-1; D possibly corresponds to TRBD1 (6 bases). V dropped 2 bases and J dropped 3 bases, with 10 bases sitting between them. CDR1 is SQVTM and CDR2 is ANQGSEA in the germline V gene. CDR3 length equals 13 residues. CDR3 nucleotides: TGCAGCGTTGAAAGGGGGGCTTACACTGAAGCTTTCTTT. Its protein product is CSVERGAYTEAFF.

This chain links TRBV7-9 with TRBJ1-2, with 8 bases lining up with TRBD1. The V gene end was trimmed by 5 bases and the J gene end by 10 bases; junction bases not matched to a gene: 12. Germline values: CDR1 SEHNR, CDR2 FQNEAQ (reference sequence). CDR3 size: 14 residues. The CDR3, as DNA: TGTGCCAGCAGCGCAGACGCCGGACAGGGTTACTACACCTTC. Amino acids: CASSADAGQGYYTF.

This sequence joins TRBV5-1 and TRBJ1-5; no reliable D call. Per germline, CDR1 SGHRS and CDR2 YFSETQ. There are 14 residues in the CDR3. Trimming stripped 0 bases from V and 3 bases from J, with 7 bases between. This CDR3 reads CASSLGQDNQPQHF. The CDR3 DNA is TGCGCCAGCAGCTTGGGCCAGGACAATCAGCCCCAGCATTTT.

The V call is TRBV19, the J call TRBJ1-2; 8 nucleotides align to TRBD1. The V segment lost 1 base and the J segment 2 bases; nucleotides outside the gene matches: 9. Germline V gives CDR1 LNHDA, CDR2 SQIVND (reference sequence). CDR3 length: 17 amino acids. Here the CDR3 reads CASSIVGGTGSNYGYTF. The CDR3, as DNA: TGTGCCAGTAGTATAGTGGGGGGGACAGGTTCCAACTATGGCTACACCTTC.

The CDR3 sequence: CASSLVSSSLHTEAFF. In DNA form, the CDR3 reads TGTGCCAGCAGCTTGGTATCCTCTAGCCTACACACTGAAGCTTTCTTT. The chain combines TRBV5-6 with TRBJ1-1; D is unclear. The germline gives CDR1 SGHDT, CDR2 YYEEEE. With 0 bases removed from V and 3 bases from J, the gap between germline ends came to 15 bases. The CDR3 is made up of 16 amino acids. The whole variable domain, filled in from reference TRBV5-6 and TRBJ1-1, reads DAGVTQSPTHLIKTRGQQVTLRCSPKSGHDTVSWYQQALGQGPQFIFQYYEEEERQRGNFPDRFSGHQFPNYSSELNVNALLLGDSALYLCASSLVSSSLHTEAFFGQGTRLTVV.